The source of this TCR beta chain is a study of shared clonotypes between healthy human individuals (dated by TCRdb to about 2020). General notes on the study: A couple of women and three men aged 18 to 49 years were included in the cohort. For each donor, CD4 naive and CD4 memory were each given three plates, CD8 naive was given two plates, and CD8 memory was given one plate. To estimate repertoire size and how much clonotypes are shared between individuals, the study performed deep sequencing of blood TCR repertoires from roughly five healthy adults. Different laboratories and diverse techniques were used to prepare libraries and sequence TCR repertoires, to increase sequencing depth and limit assay-specific biases. Leukapheresis yielded between about 0.85 and 10 billion PBMCs per donor. Broad study findings and their caveats: Sampling was restricted to blood, and TCR repertoires in tissues likely differ from the TCR repertoires found in blood. Sharing across a handful of donors was observed for roughly 5.4% of naive CD4, less than 4% of naive CD8, about 2.3% of memory CD4, and 0.4% of memory CD8 clonotypes. Even with the large sequencing depth, rarefaction of the sorted-subset datasets indicated that sequencing was incomplete. Compared with non-shared clonotypes, the clonotypes found in all four sorted-subset donors had higher generation probabilities. The genetic and exposure-history diversity represented was limited by the small number of donors. Pairwise subsampling indicated that sequencing depth was expected to affect the degree of clonotype sharing among donors. Naive subsets generally had larger estimated clonotype richness than memory subsets.

Concerning this clone: This clone's antigen is unknown. Within one base of it there is no much larger clone, and no base qualities were kept.

There are 13 amino acids in the CDR3, from cysteine to phenylalanine inclusive. The entry retains the CDR3 DNA only, 39 bases that are in frame from base 1. From a lookup of the germline V gene (reference sequence), CDR1 and CDR2 are MNHNY and SVGAGI. At the junction V is shortened by 7 bases and J by 0 bases, with 10 bases in between. Donors were healthy HIV-negative adults with no recently reported acute infections or vaccinations. Every donor was a Caucasian adult living in Nashville, Tennessee, USA. CD4+ T cells were enriched through magnetic negative selection, after which naive cells were positively selected on CD45RA and the remaining negative fraction served as the memory subset. After blood collection by leukapheresis, PBMCs were isolated using Ficoll-Histopaque density gradient centrifugation and then cryopreserved in the vapor phase of liquid nitrogen. Purity and quantity of every magnetically sorted T cell population were checked by analytical flow cytometry. Genomic DNA was isolated from each sorted fraction and quantified by UV absorbance on a Nanodrop 2000c.

TCR CDR3 regions were amplified from genomic DNA by multiplex PCR using the deep immunoSEQ assay. Extracted genomic DNA from each cell subset was distributed evenly across all wells of several immunoSEQ 96-well plates, and each plate was treated as a replicate. For sorted subsets, 150 to 250 ng genomic DNA, equal to 25,000 to 35,000 T cell genomes, was loaded into each replicate PCR. The purified libraries were quantified using a Qubit 3.0 fluorometer, sized with a Bioanalyzer 2100, and then quantified again using the KAPA Library Quantification kit. A separate single-read 150-cycle Illumina NextSeq 550 flow cell was used to sequence each immunoSEQ 96-well plate. Per the authors' processing: The immunoSEQ output contained only junctional sequences without quality scores, so filtering could not match that applied to full-length reads. To assign V/J genes and CDR3, sequences were annotated against IMGT germline references using PyIR, a Python wrapper for IgBLAST v1.9. Any read was removed if the V/J assignment was weak (E-value above 1e-6), the CDR3 was missing, or the read contained stop codons, out-of-frame junctions, or ambiguous translated residues. A V3J clonotype was defined by an identical inferred V gene, J gene, and CDR3 amino acid sequence. To compute the percentage overlap between repertoires, the number of shared unique clonotypes was divided by the size of the smaller repertoire. RTK rarefaction, the Chao1 estimator, and Recon v2.1 estimates of unobserved clonotypes were used to assess repertoire richness. For all TCRbeta clonotypes obtained by the gDNA method from several donors, generation probabilities were computed with OLGA. Here the immuneACCESS table is served through TCRdb, limited to in-frame sequences with V and J called. Missing clones are a known gap in these copies; in checked studies unresolved V genes cover under half, and the rest lacks a known reason. The V and J calls and the clone size are those of that table, but D and trimming were determined from the DNA. The sample includes 1.6 million or so clones, with about 98.5% observed a single time. The ten largest clones take up 0.36% of the sample.

The clonotype originates from a man aged 25 to 45 in good health. The sample comprised naive CD4+ T cells sorted from blood. The cell subset or site label for this specimen denotes: CD45RA+ positively selected. The sequence is built from TRBV6-6 and TRBJ2-7, with an unclear D gene assignment. CDR3 region: CASNQQSSYEQYF. The sequenced DNA is TGTGCCAGCAACCAACAATCCTCCTACGAGCAGTACTTC.